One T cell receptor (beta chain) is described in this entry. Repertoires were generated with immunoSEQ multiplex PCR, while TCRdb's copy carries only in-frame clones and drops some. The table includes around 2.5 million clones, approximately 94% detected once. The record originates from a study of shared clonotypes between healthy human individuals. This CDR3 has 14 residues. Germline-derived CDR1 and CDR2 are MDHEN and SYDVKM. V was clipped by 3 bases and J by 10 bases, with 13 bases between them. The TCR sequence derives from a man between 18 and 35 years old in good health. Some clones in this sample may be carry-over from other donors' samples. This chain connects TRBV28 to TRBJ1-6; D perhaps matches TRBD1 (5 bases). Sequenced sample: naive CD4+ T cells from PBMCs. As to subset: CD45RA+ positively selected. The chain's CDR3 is CASSLGLGASPLHF. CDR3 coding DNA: TGTGCCAGCAGTTTGGGACTTGGGGCCTCACCCCTCCACTTT.